The clone carrying this T cell receptor beta chain has only a few counts. cDNA synthesis used the whole RNA isolate, giving expressed TCRB sequences. TCRdb's table, derived via immunoSEQ multiplex PCR, lists solely in-frame clones and lacks some. The repertoire consists of 150,000 to 170,000 clones, with roughly 8.1% occurring once and the leading ten covering 0.65%. This record belongs to a study of beta chain features in type 1 diabetes. Material: central memory CD4+ T cells from blood. The TCR comes from a man between 18 and 35 years old in good health.

CDR3 region: CASSPFPFQGVAYEQYF. CDR3 DNA sequence: TGTGCCAGCAGCCCCTTCCCCTTCCAGGGGGTTGCCTACGAGCAGTACTTC. The chain joins TRBV11-2 to TRBJ2-7, with 7 nucleotides matching TRBD1. The CDR3 extends over 17 amino acids. The V segment lost 5 bases and the J segment 2 bases; nucleotides outside the gene matches: 15. CDR1 is SGHAT, CDR2 FQNNGV, per germline.